One sample yielded the 10 T cell receptor beta chains listed below, sequenced in a study of CXCR3-negative and CXCR3-positive naive CD8 T cells. 5' RACE with UMI labels generated the TRB cDNA libraries. One entry per CDR3 protein, without DNA, is what TCRdb gives after re-calling the 5' RACE reads. The sample spans 48,000 or so distinct CDR3 sequences; the ten largest clones claim about 15%. The sample taken for sequencing was memory CD8+ T cells from blood. The receptors stem from a human donor in good health. Some clones in this sample may be carry-over from other donors' samples.

This rearrangement joins TRBV9 to TRBJ1-2; with no DNA, the TCRdb D assignment of TRBD1 cannot be verified. Looked up from germline, CDR1 is SGDLS and CDR2 is YYNGEE. The CDR3 contains 15 residues. CDR3: CASSPGQGADYGYTF.

V usage is TRBV29-1 and J usage is TRBJ2-1. Germline lookup yields CDR1 SQVTM and CDR2 ANQGSEA. This CDR3 comprises 16 residues. The CDR3 loop reads CSVDGVDAGSYNEQFF.

V is TRBV15 and J is TRBJ2-7; TCRdb calls TRBD1, which cannot be checked without DNA. Germline CDR1 and CDR2: LNHNV and YYDKDF (reference sequence). The CDR3 consists of 18 residues. The CDR3 sequence: CATSRDWRGVAGVLEQYF.

This chain uses TRBV7-3 with TRBJ2-1; TCRdb lists TRBD2, though no DNA is available to test this call. CDR3 size: 15 residues. Looked up from germline, CDR1 is SGHTA and CDR2 is FQGTGA. The CDR3 loop is CASSLNRGGYNEQFF.

This CDR3 reads CASSLLGGYTF. J is TRBJ1-2 and V is TRBV12-3 or TRBV12-4. This CDR3 region has 11 residues.

In terms of frequency, this clonotype is medium-sized (0.01 to 0.1%). V is TRBV7-9 and J is TRBJ2-7; the D call of TRBD2 rests on TCRdb alone, since no DNA is present to check it. The germline V gene encodes CDR1 SEHNR and CDR2 FQNEAQ (reference sequence). The CDR3 is 18 residues long. The CDR3 loop reads CASSAWGGTGTSPYEQYF.

This chain connects TRBV7-9 to TRBJ2-7. The CDR3 loop spans 12 amino acids. Germline assignment: CDR1 SEHNR and CDR2 FQNEAQ (reference sequence). This chain's CDR3 is CASSLDLDEQYF.

This chain joins TRBV27 and TRBJ2-7; TCRdb's D gene call, TRBD1, goes unchecked for lack of DNA. Per the germline V gene, CDR1 is MNHEY and CDR2 is SMNVEV (reference sequence). The CDR3 has 13 residues. The CDR3: CASSLAGAYEQYF.

The chain recombines TRBV4-1 with TRBJ2-2. Per germline, CDR1 MGHRA and CDR2 YSYEKL. The length of the CDR3 is 11 residues. CDR3 residues: CASSQAGELFF.

The chain links TRBV7-3 to TRBJ2-3; TCRdb designates TRBD2, a call that cannot be tested without DNA. The CDR3 runs to 13 residues. Germline values: CDR1 SGHTA, CDR2 FQGTGA. CDR3 sequence: CASSRERTDTQYF. Variable domain in full (rest from reference TRBV7-3 and TRBJ2-3): GAGVSQTPSNKVTEKGKYVELRCDPISGHTALYWYRQSLGQGPEFLIYFQGTGAADDSGLPNDRFFAVRPEGSVSTLKIQRTERGDSAVYLCASSRERTDTQYFGPGTRLTVL.